This entry features one T cell receptor (beta chain) sequence. What it recognizes is unknown. The data belong to a study of yellow fever vaccine responses in identical twins. Study results and caveats: Reportedly, twins showed a vaccine T cell response that looked partly convergent and partly personalized.

Germline assignment: CDR1 SGHAT and CDR2 FQDESV (reference sequence). Trimming removed 2 bases at V and 1 base at J, with 5 bases between. The CDR3 has 13 residues. TCRdb fed the RT-PCR reads into MiXCR, producing one record per CDR3 protein. The repertoire consists of some 3,000 distinct CDR3 sequences, with 80% to 90% occurring once and the leading ten covering 1.6%. The source of this sequence is a young woman who received the yellow fever vaccine. The V gene is TRBV11-1, the J gene TRBJ2-5; D gene uncertain. The material was T cells from blood (PBMCs), unsorted or a sorted subset (not recorded which), obtained before or after yellow fever vaccination (not recorded which). DNA for the CDR3: TGTGCCAGCAGCTTAAGGTCCCAAGAGACCCAGTACTTC. This codes for CASSLRSQETQYF.